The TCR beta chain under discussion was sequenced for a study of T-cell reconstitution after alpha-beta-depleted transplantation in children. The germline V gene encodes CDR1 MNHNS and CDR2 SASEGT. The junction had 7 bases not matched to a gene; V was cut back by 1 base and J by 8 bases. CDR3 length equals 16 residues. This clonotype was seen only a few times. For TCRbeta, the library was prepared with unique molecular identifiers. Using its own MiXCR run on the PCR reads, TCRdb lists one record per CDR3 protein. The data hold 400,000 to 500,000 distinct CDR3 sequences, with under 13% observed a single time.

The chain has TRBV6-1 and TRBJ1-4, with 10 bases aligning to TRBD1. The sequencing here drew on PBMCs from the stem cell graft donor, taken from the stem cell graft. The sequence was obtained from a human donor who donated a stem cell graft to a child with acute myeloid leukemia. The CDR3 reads CASSEVGTGDGEKLFF. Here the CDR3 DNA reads TGTGCCAGCAGTGAAGTGGGGACAGGGGACGGAGAAAAACTGTTTTTT.